Listed here are 30 T cell receptor beta chains from one sample, sequenced in a study of shared clonotypes between healthy human individuals. This table comes from immunoSEQ multiplex PCR, and its TCRdb copy is limited to in-frame clones, with some not included. The table has approximately 2.4 million clones, approximately 94% seen once. The specimen sequenced was naive CD4+ T cells sorted from blood. Noted subset: CD45RA+ positively selected. These TCRs come from a man between 18 and 35 years old in good health.

In the case of this clone: The sample carries other DNA sequences with the same CDR3. The gene calls are TRBV6-5 and TRBJ2-7; 7 bases line up with TRBD1. Germline-derived CDR1 and CDR2 are MNHEY and SVGAGI. V shed 6 bases, J shed 5 bases, and the junction held 1 base outside the gene matches. The CDR3 is 11 residues long. CDR3 nucleotide sequence: TGTGCCAGCAGGACAGGGAACGAGCAGTACTTC. This codes for CASRTGNEQYF.

About this clone itself: This sample includes further DNA sequences coding for the same CDR3. The chain links TRBV18 to TRBJ2-7; possible D gene TRBD2, 6 bases. V was pared by 0 bases and J by 1 base, with 7 bases between. This CDR3 is 14 amino acids long. Germline assignment: CDR1 KGHSH and CDR2 LQKENI. This CDR3 reads CASSPPRGSYEQYF. CDR3 in DNA: TGTGCCAGCTCACCACCGCGGGGTTCCTACGAGCAGTACTTC. The complete variable domain, with remaining parts taken from reference TRBV18 and TRBJ2-7, reads NAGVMQNPRHLVRRRGQEARLRCSPMKGHSHVYWYRQLPEEGLKFMVYLQKENIIDESGMPKERFSAEFPKEGPSILRIQQVVRGDSAAYFCASSPPRGSYEQYFGPGTRLTVT.

V gene TRBV19 combines with J gene TRBJ2-1; perhaps TRBD2 as D (5 bases). This CDR3 comprises 16 residues. V dropped 3 bases and J dropped 7 bases, with 19 bases sitting between them. Looked up from germline, CDR1 is LNHDA and CDR2 is SQIVND (reference sequence). Here the CDR3 reads CASSIGAEAAWNEQFF. In DNA, the CDR3 is TGTGCCAGTAGTATTGGCGCCGAAGCGGCATGGAATGAGCAGTTCTTC.

The gene calls are TRBV30 and TRBJ1-6; D unclear. The germline V gene encodes CDR1 GTSNPN and CDR2 SVGIG (reference sequence). The CDR3 is 14 amino acids. V dropped 7 bases and J dropped 0 bases, with 10 bases sitting between them. CDR3 sequence: CALSVDSYNSPLHF. The CDR3 DNA is TGTGCCTTATCAGTGGACTCCTATAATTCACCCCTCCACTTT. Looking up the rest from reference TRBV30 and TRBJ1-6 gives the full variable domain: SQTIHQWPATLVQPVGSPLSLECTVEGTSNPNLYWYRQAAGRGLQLLFYSVGIGQISSEVPQNLSASRPQDRQFILSSKKLLLSDSGFYLCALSVDSYNSPLHFGNGTRLTVT.

The chain employs TRBV5-4 and TRBJ2-5, with TRBD1 matching over 8 bases. The CDR3 is made up of 15 amino acids. The germline gives CDR1 SGHNT, CDR2 YYREEE (reference sequence). The ends lost 0 bases at V and 4 bases at J; junction bases unmatched: 5. In DNA, the CDR3 is TGTGCCAGCAGCTTGGCCAGGGGGCGCTTAGAGACCCAGTACTTC. Protein product: CASSLARGRLETQYF.

This clone was seen only once. The J gene is TRBJ1-4, the V gene TRBV5-1, with TRBD1 identical over 7 bases. Trimming took 4 bases from V and 3 from J; bases not matched to a gene: 6. Germline values: CDR1 SGHRS, CDR2 YFSETQ. The CDR3 contains 15 residues. CDR3 in amino acids: CASSGRDSPNEKLFF. The CDR3 DNA reads as TGCGCCAGCAGCGGGAGGGACAGTCCTAATGAAAAACTGTTTTTT.

The chain recombines TRBV30 with TRBJ2-2; TRBD1 aligns across 8 bases. The CDR3 extends over 14 amino acids. CDR1 and CDR2 (germline): GTSNPN, SVGIG (reference sequence). With 3 bases clipped from V and 6 bases from J, the junction kept 6 bases outside the gene matches. The CDR3 DNA reads as TGTGCCTGGAGGGCAGGGGGCGATCCCGGGGAGCTGTTTTTT. Translation gives CAWRAGGDPGELFF.

CDR3 residues: CASSFLGTGRRVQPQHF. The CDR3 DNA sequence: TGTGCCAGCAGTTTCCTAGGGACAGGGCGCAGGGTTCAGCCCCAGCATTTT. V usage is TRBV28 and J usage is TRBJ1-5, with 9 positions matching TRBD1. From germline, CDR1 is MDHEN and CDR2 SYDVKM. Unmatched junction bases numbered 12, after V lost 3 bases and J lost 6 bases. This CDR3 is built from 17 residues.

The chain is built from TRBV7-9 and TRBJ2-1; maybe TRBD1 (6 bases). Germline CDR1 SEHNR, CDR2 FQNEAQ (reference sequence). This CDR3 is 14 amino acids long. Trimming took off 3 bases at V and 5 bases at J, with 11 bases between the two ends. In DNA form, the CDR3 reads TGTGCCAGCAGCTTCAGGACAGCTGACAATGAGCAGTTCTTC. Translated, it gives CASSFRTADNEQFF.

This clone was observed a single time. V gene TRBV30 combines with J gene TRBJ1-3, with TRBD1 matching 8 bases. The CDR3 contains 13 residues. The germline CDR1 and CDR2 sequences are GTSNPN and SVGIG (reference sequence). The CDR3, as DNA: TGTATCTCTCAGGGGGCAAGCGGAAACACCATATATTTT. This codes for CISQGASGNTIYF.

CDR3: CASSPPTEFNEQFF. DNA for the CDR3: TGTGCCAGCTCACCTCCCACCGAGTTCAATGAGCAGTTCTTC. The chain is built from TRBV18 and TRBJ2-1, with D unclear. Trimming pared 3 bases from V and 6 bases from J, leaving 12 bases between. The length of the CDR3 is 14 residues. CDR1 and CDR2 (germline): KGHSH, LQKENI.

The V gene is TRBV6-1, the J gene TRBJ2-7; 9 nucleotides line up with TRBD1. CDR1 and CDR2 (germline): MNHNS, SASEGT. The CDR3 totals 14 residues. J lost 5 bases, V lost 3 bases, and 5 bases had no gene match. CDR3 coding DNA: TGTGCCAGCAGTGAGCAACAGGGGGCCCACGAGCAGTACTTC. Translation gives CASSEQQGAHEQYF.

V usage is TRBV7-2 and J usage is TRBJ2-7; TRBD1 might be the D (5 bases). Germline CDR1 SGHTA, CDR2 FQGNSA. V was pared by 5 bases and J by 3 bases, with 17 bases between. The CDR3 covers 15 residues. CDR3 loop: CASSPLGTGNYEQYF. CDR3 nucleotides: TGTGCCAGCAGCCCCCTGGGAACAGGTAACTACGAGCAGTACTTC.

V gene TRBV5-1 combines with J gene TRBJ2-2; D may be TRBD1 or TRBD2 (5 bases each). V was trimmed by 3 bases and J by 5 bases, leaving 14 bases between them. Germline V gene lookup returns CDR1 SGHRS and CDR2 YFSETQ. The CDR3 contains 15 residues. CDR3 sequence reads: CASSSGRFLTGELFF. In DNA, the CDR3 is TGCGCCAGCAGCTCGGGACGTTTTTTAACCGGGGAGCTGTTTTTT. The full variable domain, completed using reference TRBV5-1 and TRBJ2-2, is KAGVTQTPRYLIKTRGQQVTLSCSPISGHRSVSWYQQTPGQGLQFLFEYFSETQRNKGNFPGRFSGRQFSNSRSEMNVSTLELGDSALYLCASSSGRFLTGELFFGEGSRLTVL.

The CDR3 reads CASSLAVRDSSTDTQYF. CDR3 sequence (DNA): TGCGCCAGCAGCTTGGCCGTTCGCGATTCTAGCACAGATACGCAGTATTTT. The chain has TRBV5-1 and TRBJ2-3; D unresolved. Trimming removed 0 bases at V and 0 bases at J, with 14 bases between. Germline CDR1 is SGHRS and CDR2 is YFSETQ. This CDR3 spans 17 amino acids.

J is TRBJ1-5 and V is TRBV16; D ambiguous. The V end lost 4 bases, the J end lost 3 bases, and 13 bases lay between the germline ends. The CDR3 totals 15 residues. The germline V gene encodes CDR1 KGHSY and CDR2 FQNENV. The CDR3 loop is CASSRPGTNNQPQHF. CDR3 DNA: TGTGCCAGCAGCCGCCCGGGTACAAACAATCAGCCCCAGCATTTT. The full variable domain, its missing parts supplied by reference TRBV16 and TRBJ1-5, is GEEVAQTPKHLVRGEGQKAKLYCAPIKGHSYVFWYQQVLKNEFKFLISFQNENVFDETGMPKERFSAKCLPNSPCSLEIQATKLEDSAVYFCASSRPGTNNQPQHFGDGTRLSIL.

The chain has TRBV5-1 and TRBJ2-4; possible D gene TRBD1, 6 bases. V was pared by 0 bases and J by 7 bases, with 14 bases between. The CDR3 has 15 residues. Germline V gene lookup returns CDR1 SGHRS and CDR2 YFSETQ. CDR3 protein: CASSLDPGTLNIQYF. For the CDR3, the DNA is TGCGCCAGCAGCTTGGATCCAGGGACACTGAACATTCAGTACTTC.

The V and J genes are TRBV7-8 and TRBJ1-5, with D hard to call. V lost 0 bases to trimming and J lost 7 bases, with 10 bases between them. This CDR3 is built from 14 residues. Germline values: CDR1 SGHVS, CDR2 FQNEAQ. As DNA, the CDR3 is TGTGCCAGCAGCTTAGCGGCAGGAAAACAGCCCCAGCATTTT. This codes for CASSLAAGKQPQHF.

The CDR3 DNA reads as TGTGCCAGCAGGGCGGGAGAGAGCGAGCAGTTCTTC. This translates into CASRAGESEQFF. This chain joins TRBV7-2 and TRBJ2-1; 7 bases align to TRBD2. This CDR3 comprises 12 residues. V lost 6 bases to trimming and J lost 10 bases; unmatched junction nucleotides: 6. Germline loops: CDR1 SGHTA, CDR2 FQGNSA. The entire variable domain, with the rest obtained from reference TRBV7-2 and TRBJ2-1, is as follows: GAGVSQSPSNKVTEKGKDVELRCDPISGHTALYWYRQSLGQGLEFLIYFQGNSAPDKSGLPSDRFSAERTGGSVSTLTIQRTQQEDSAVYLCASRAGESEQFFGPGTRLTVL.

The gene calls are TRBV30 and TRBJ1-4; D perhaps matches TRBD1 (6 bases). Trimming removed 3 bases from V and 8 bases from J, with 19 bases in between. This CDR3 comprises 15 residues. Germline CDR1 and CDR2: GTSNPN and SVGIG (reference sequence). The CDR3 spells CAWRAQGGLREKLFF. DNA of the CDR3: TGTGCCTGGAGGGCACAAGGGGGGTTAAGGGAAAAACTGTTTTTT.

This chain joins TRBV6-1 and TRBJ2-5, with 7 bases fitting TRBD1. The junction had 6 bases not matched to a gene; V was cut back by 6 bases and J by 2 bases. This CDR3 is 14 amino acids long. The germline CDR1 and CDR2 sequences are MNHNS and SASEGT. The CDR3 sequence is CASRYRGRQETQYF. In DNA form, the CDR3 reads TGTGCCAGCAGGTACAGGGGACGTCAAGAGACCCAGTACTTC.

Notes on this clone: The sample has other DNA sequences that encode this CDR3 too. V gene TRBV6-5 combines with J gene TRBJ2-3; the match to TRBD2 covers 9 bases. CDR1 is MNHEY, CDR2 SVGAGI, per germline. V shed 5 bases, J shed 1 base, and the junction held 4 bases outside the gene matches. The CDR3 consists of 15 residues. The CDR3 reads CASSPRGGGTDTQYF. The CDR3 DNA reads as TGTGCCAGCAGTCCGCGGGGGGGAGGCACAGATACGCAGTATTTT.

The chain employs TRBV29-1 and TRBJ2-5; D is unresolved. V lost 7 bases, J lost 5 bases, and 17 bases lay in between. The CDR3 has 13 residues. The germline V gene encodes CDR1 SQVTM and CDR2 ANQGSEA. The CDR3 sequence: CSALGDGVETQYF. The CDR3 DNA is TGCAGCGCCCTCGGAGATGGGGTGGAGACCCAGTACTTC.

The chain links TRBV10-3 to TRBJ2-2, with D perhaps assigned TRBD1 or TRBD2 (5 bases each). The CDR3 consists of 13 residues. V shed 6 bases and J shed 4 bases, with 9 bases lying between them. CDR1 and CDR2 from the germline V gene are ENHRY and SYGVKD. CDR3 in amino acids: CAIRERGTGELFF. In nucleotides, the CDR3 is TGTGCCATCAGGGAGAGGGGCACCGGGGAGCTGTTTTTT.

V usage is TRBV18 and J usage is TRBJ2-1, with TRBD1 matching 9 bases. The J segment lost 4 bases and the V segment lost 3 bases, leaving 4 bases of the junction unmatched. The CDR3 loop spans 15 amino acids. Per germline, CDR1 KGHSH and CDR2 LQKENI. The CDR3 is CASSPGQGMYNEQFF. In DNA form, the CDR3 reads TGTGCCAGCTCACCCGGACAGGGGATGTACAATGAGCAGTTCTTC.

The chain uses TRBV28 and TRBJ2-5; 8 bases are a match to TRBD1. V dropped 3 bases and J dropped 5; count of bases not matched to a gene: 5. The CDR3 consists of 14 residues. The germline V gene has CDR1 MDHEN and CDR2 SYDVKM. In DNA form, the CDR3 reads TGTGCCAGCAGTTTCGGGACAGGTGGGGAGACCCAGTACTTC. Protein product: CASSFGTGGETQYF.

The chain joins TRBV14 to TRBJ1-2; D not certain. The CDR3 length is 15 residues. Germline V gives CDR1 SGHDN, CDR2 FVKESK. Trimming removed 4 bases from V and 5 bases from J, with 17 bases in between. The CDR3 nucleotides read TGTGCCAGCAGCCCCTCCCGCGGACCGCGGTATGGCTACACCTTC. Protein sequence: CASSPSRGPRYGYTF.

Regarding this clone: Other DNA sequences in this sample translate to the same CDR3. The chain employs TRBV7-9 and TRBJ2-7; D is unresolved. CDR3 length: 13 amino acids. Germline lookup yields CDR1 SEHNR and CDR2 FQNEAQ (reference sequence). V lost 1 base, J lost 0 bases, and 4 bases lay in between. In DNA, the CDR3 is TGTGCCAGCAGCTTAGAGGTCTCCTACGAGCAGTACTTC. Its protein is CASSLEVSYEQYF.

V usage is TRBV19 and J usage is TRBJ1-1; the match to TRBD1 covers 8 bases. The CDR3 is 16 residues long. The V and J ends lost 8 bases and 3 bases, in that order; junction bases with no gene match: 14. Germline V CDR1 and CDR2: LNHDA, SQIVND (reference sequence). DNA for the CDR3: TGTGCCAGTGTGGACAGGGAAAGGGGGAGATACACTGAAGCTTTCTTT. This translates into CASVDRERGRYTEAFF.

In regard to this clone: The identical CDR3 is also encoded by other nucleotide sequences in the sample. The CDR3 sequence is CAISEGRETDTQYF. The CDR3 DNA is TGTGCCATCAGTGAGGGGCGGGAGACGGATACGCAGTATTTT. The chain recombines TRBV10-3 with TRBJ2-3, with 7 positions matching TRBD2. Germline trimming cut 2 bases from V and 6 bases from J; bases unmatched to any gene: 5. The V gene's germline CDR1 is ENHRY and CDR2 SYGVKD. The CDR3 consists of 14 residues.